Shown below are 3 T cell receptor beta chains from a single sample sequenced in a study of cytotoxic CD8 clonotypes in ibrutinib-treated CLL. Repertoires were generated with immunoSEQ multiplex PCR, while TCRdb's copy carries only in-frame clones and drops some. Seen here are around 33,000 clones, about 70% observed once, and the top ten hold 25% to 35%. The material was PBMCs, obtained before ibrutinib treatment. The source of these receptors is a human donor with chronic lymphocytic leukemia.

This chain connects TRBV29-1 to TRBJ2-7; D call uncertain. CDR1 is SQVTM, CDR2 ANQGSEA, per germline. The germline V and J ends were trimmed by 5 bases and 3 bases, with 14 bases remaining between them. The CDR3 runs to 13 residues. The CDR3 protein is CSVRTASNYEQYF. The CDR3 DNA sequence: TGCAGCGTTCGTACCGCCTCCAACTACGAGCAGTACTTC.

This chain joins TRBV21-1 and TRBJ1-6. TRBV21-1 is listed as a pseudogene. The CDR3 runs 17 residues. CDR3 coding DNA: TGTGCCAGCAGGCTGATGCTACACATACATCATAATTCACCCCTCCACTTT. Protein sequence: CASRLMLHIHHNSPLHF.

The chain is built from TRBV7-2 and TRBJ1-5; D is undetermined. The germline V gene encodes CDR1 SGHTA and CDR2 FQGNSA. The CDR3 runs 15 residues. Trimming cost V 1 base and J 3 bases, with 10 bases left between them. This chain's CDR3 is CASSLVSSDNQPQHF. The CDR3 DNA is TGTGCCAGCAGCTTAGTTTCCAGTGACAATCAGCCCCAGCATTTT. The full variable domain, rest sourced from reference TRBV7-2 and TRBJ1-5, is GAGVSQSPSNKVTEKGKDVELRCDPISGHTALYWYRQSLGQGLEFLIYFQGNSAPDKSGLPSDRFSAERTGGSVSTLTIQRTQQEDSAVYLCASSLVSSDNQPQHFGDGTRLSIL.